This TCR beta chain was profiled in a study of cytomegalovirus exposure and HLA in healthy donors. The assay was immunoSEQ multiplex PCR, and TCRdb's table has in-frame clones only and misses some. The sample shows fewer than 350,000 clones, around 89% of them seen only once. The origin of this receptor is a woman aged 18-35 years in good health and CMV-seronegative. Sequencing was done on a sample of PBMCs.

CDR3 nucleotides: TGCGCCAGCAGCCAATTTCCTCAAGAGACCCAGTACTTC. This gives the protein CASSQFPQETQYF. This rearrangement joins TRBV4-1 to TRBJ2-5; D remains unclear. The CDR3 is 13 amino acids. CDR1 is MGHRA, CDR2 YSYEKL, per germline. V shed 2 bases and J shed 2 bases, with 6 bases lying between them.